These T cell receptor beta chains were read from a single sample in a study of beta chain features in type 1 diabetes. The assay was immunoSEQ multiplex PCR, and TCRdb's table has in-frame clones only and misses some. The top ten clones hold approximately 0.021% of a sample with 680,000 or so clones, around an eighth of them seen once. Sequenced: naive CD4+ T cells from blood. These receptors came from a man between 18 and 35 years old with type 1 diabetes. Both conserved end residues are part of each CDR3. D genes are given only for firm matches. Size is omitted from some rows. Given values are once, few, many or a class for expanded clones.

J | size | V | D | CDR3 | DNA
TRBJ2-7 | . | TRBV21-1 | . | CASSKETGFSYEQYF | TGTGCCAGCAGCAAAGAAACGGGATTCTCCTACGAGCAGTACTTC
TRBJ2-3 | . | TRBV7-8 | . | CASSLGGGADTQYF | TGTGCCAGCAGCTTAGGGGGGGGCGCAGATACGCAGTATTTT
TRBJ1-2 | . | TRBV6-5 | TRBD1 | CASSPGGQPIYGYTF | TGTGCCAGCAGCCCCGGGGGACAGCCCATCTATGGCTACACCTTC
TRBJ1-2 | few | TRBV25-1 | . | CASSESGSANYGYTF | TGTGCCAGCAGTGAGTCAGGCTCGGCTAACTATGGCTACACCTTC
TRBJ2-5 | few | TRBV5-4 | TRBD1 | CASSPSGQGLMETQYF | TGTGCCAGCAGCCCGTCGGGACAGGGGCTGATGGAGACCCAGTACTTC
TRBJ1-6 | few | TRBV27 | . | CASSLVGDSPLHF | TGTGCCAGCAGTTTAGTCGGGGACTCACCCCTCCACTTT
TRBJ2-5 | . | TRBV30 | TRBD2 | CAWSVAGWETQYF | TGTGCCTGGAGTGTAGCGGGATGGGAGACCCAGTACTTC
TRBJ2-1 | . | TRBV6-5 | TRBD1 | CASRAGQGNEQFF | TGTGCCAGCAGGGCGGGACAGGGTAATGAGCAGTTCTTC
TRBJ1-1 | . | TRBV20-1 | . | CSAPGNTEAFF | TGCAGTGCCCCTGGGAACACTGAAGCTTTCTTT
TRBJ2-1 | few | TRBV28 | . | CASSSTIEQFF | TGTGCCAGCAGTTCCACTATTGAGCAGTTCTTC
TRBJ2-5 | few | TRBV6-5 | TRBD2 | CASSLVTSGGQETQYF | TGTGCCAGCAGTTTAGTGACTAGCGGGGGCCAAGAGACCCAGTACTTC
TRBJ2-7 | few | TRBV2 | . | CASSQTYEQYF | TGTGCCAGCAGCCAGACCTACGAGCAGTACTTC
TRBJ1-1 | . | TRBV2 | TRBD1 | CASRGQGANTEAFF | TGTGCCAGCAGGGGACAGGGGGCGAACACTGAAGCTTTCTTT
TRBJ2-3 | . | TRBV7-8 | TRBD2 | CASSFSSSGGNTQYF | TGTGCCAGCAGCTTCTCCTCTAGCGGGGGTAATACGCAGTATTTT
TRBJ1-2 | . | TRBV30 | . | CAWREIPIGGYTF | TGTGCCTGGAGGGAGATCCCAATAGGTGGCTACACCTTC
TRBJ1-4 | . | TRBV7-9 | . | CASTLRGFGTKPNEKLFF | TGTGCCAGCACCTTACGGGGTTTTGGGACGAAGCCTAATGAAAAACTGTTTTTT
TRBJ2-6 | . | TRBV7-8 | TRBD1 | CASHAGTGYSGANVLTF | TGTGCCAGCCACGCCGGGACAGGGTATTCTGGGGCCAACGTCCTGACTTTC
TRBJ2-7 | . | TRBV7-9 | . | CASSLKGQTYEQYF | TGTGCCAGCAGCTTAAAGGGACAAACCTACGAGCAGTACTTC
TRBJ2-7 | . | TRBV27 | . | CASSSDFTYEQYF | TGTGCCAGCAGCTCCGACTTTACCTACGAGCAGTACTTC
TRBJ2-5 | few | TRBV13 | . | CASSQAETQYF | TGTGCCAGCAGCCAGGCGGAGACCCAGTACTTC
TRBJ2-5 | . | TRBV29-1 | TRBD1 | CSVGTGGAFETQYF | TGCAGCGTTGGTACAGGGGGCGCATTTGAGACCCAGTACTTC
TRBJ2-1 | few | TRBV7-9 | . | CASSFLSEDNEQFF | TGTGCCAGCAGCTTTTTATCAGAGGACAATGAGCAGTTCTTC
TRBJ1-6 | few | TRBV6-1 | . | CASSELGQENSPLHF | TGTGCCAGCAGTGAACTGGGCCAGGAAAATTCACCCCTCCACTTT
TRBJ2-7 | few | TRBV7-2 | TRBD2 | CASSYPSGGFYEQYF | TGTGCCAGCAGCTACCCTAGCGGGGGGTTCTACGAGCAGTACTTC
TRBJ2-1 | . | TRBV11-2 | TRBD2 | CASTTRLADYNEQFF | TGTGCCAGCACTACTCGACTAGCGGACTACAATGAGCAGTTCTTC
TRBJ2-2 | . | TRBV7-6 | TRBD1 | CASSENTGTGGTGELFF | TGTGCCAGCAGCGAGAACACCGGGACAGGCGGGACCGGGGAGCTGTTTTTT
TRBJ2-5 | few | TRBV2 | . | CASSEAEWVEGTETQYF | TGTGCCAGCAGTGAAGCGGAGTGGGTCGAAGGGACAGAGACCCAGTACTTC
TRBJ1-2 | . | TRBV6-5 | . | CASSYDGGDFAYGYTF | TGTGCCAGCAGTTACGATGGGGGAGATTTCGCCTATGGCTACACCTTC
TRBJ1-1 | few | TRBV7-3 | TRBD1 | CASSLTTGLSEAFF | TGTGCCAGCAGCCTAACGACAGGGCTTTCTGAAGCTTTCTTT
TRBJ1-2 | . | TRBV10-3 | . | CAISESGANYGYTF | TGTGCCATCAGTGAGTCGGGAGCTAACTATGGCTACACCTTC
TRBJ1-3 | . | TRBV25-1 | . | CASSDAGAGNTIYF | TGTGCCAGCAGTGACGCAGGGGCTGGAAACACCATATATTTT
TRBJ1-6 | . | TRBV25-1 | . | CASSEAVPNSPLHF | TGTGCCAGCAGTGAGGCAGTACCAAATTCACCCCTCCACTTT
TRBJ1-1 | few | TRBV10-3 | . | CAISDQTARIEAFF | TGTGCCATCAGTGACCAGACAGCCCGGATTGAAGCTTTCTTT
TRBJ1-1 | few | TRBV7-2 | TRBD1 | CASSPPRRGRTEAFF | TGTGCCAGCAGCCCCCCACGAAGGGGGCGGACTGAAGCTTTCTTT
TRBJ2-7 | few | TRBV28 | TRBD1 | CASSVRDRGYEQYF | TGTGCCAGCAGTGTCCGGGACAGGGGCTACGAGCAGTACTTC
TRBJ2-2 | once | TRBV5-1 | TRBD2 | CASSSFSGGYTGELFF | TGCGCCAGCAGCTCCTTTAGCGGGGGATACACCGGGGAGCTGTTTTTT
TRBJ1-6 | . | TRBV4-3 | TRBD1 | CASSQDPQDRGKNSPLHF | TGCGCCAGCAGCCAAGACCCTCAGGACAGGGGAAAGAATTCACCCCTCCACTTT
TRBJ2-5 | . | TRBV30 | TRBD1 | CAWSADRAWEETQYF | TGTGCCTGGAGTGCTGACAGGGCCTGGGAAGAGACCCAGTACTTC
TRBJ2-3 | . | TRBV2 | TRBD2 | CASSDTKTSGGTDTQYF | TGTGCCAGCAGCGATACAAAGACTAGCGGGGGCACAGATACGCAGTATTTT
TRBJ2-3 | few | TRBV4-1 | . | CASSQDGVGGAPDTQYF | TGCGCCAGCAGCCAAGATGGGGTCGGTGGGGCCCCAGATACGCAGTATTTT
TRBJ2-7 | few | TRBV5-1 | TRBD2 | CASSLDGLASYEQYF | TGCGCCAGCAGCTTGGATGGACTAGCGAGCTACGAGCAGTACTTC
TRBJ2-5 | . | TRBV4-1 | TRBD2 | CASSQAQGLAGTEETQYF | TGCGCCAGCAGCCAAGCCCAGGGGCTAGCGGGCACCGAAGAGACCCAGTACTTC
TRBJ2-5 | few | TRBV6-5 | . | CASSGPQETQYF | TGTGCCAGCAGCGGGCCCCAAGAGACCCAGTACTTC
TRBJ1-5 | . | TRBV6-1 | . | CASSERGPQHF | TGTGCCAGCAGTGAGAGGGGGCCCCAGCATTTT
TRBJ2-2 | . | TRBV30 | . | CAWSVWGANGELFF | TGTGCCTGGAGTGTTTGGGGGGCGAACGGGGAGCTGTTTTTT
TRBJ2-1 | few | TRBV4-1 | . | CASSQGRTIAYNEQFF | TGCGCCAGCAGCCAGGGCCGGACTATCGCCTACAATGAGCAGTTCTTC
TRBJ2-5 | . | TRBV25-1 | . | CASSAGLNPQETQYF | TGTGCCAGCAGTGCGGGACTTAACCCCCAAGAGACCCAGTACTTC
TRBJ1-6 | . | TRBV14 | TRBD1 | CASSFRTGSSYNSPLHF | TGTGCCAGCAGCTTCCGGACAGGCAGCTCCTATAATTCACCCCTCCACTTT
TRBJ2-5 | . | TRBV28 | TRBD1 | CASLTGGSETQYF | TGTGCCAGCTTGACAGGGGGCAGCGAGACCCAGTACTTC
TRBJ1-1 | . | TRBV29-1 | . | CSVEIQGRITEAFF | TGCAGCGTTGAAATTCAGGGACGAATTACTGAAGCTTTCTTT
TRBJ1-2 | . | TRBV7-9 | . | CASSLWQGQNYGYTF | TGTGCCAGCAGCTTATGGCAGGGCCAGAACTATGGCTACACCTTC
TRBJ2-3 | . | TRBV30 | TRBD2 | CAWRLAGAGDTQYF | TGTGCCTGGAGACTAGCGGGGGCGGGAGATACGCAGTATTTT
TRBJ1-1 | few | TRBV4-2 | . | CASSQEDVSQGHTEAFF | TGTGCCAGCAGCCAAGAAGATGTGTCACAGGGACACACTGAAGCTTTCTTT
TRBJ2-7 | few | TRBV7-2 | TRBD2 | CASSDETGLAGNEQYF | TGTGCCAGCAGCGATGAAACGGGACTAGCGGGTAACGAGCAGTACTTC
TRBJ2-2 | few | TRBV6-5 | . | CASSYSDATNGELFF | TGTGCCAGCAGTTACTCGGACGCCACAAACGGGGAGCTGTTTTTT